The source of this TCR beta chain is a study of tumor and adjacent non-tumor tissue in lung cancer. With respect to this clonotype: Its antigen is still unknown.

Overall study findings and caveats: Tumor TCR diversity, when higher, was linked to shorter survival.

The template was RNA from unsorted bulk tissue. Distant lung tissue was collected more than 3 cm away from the tumor edge. Newly diagnosed lung cancer patients had thoracic surgery in China, August–late 2014, without prior chemotherapy. The CDR3 has 12 amino acids. Per the germline V gene, CDR1 is SQVTM and CDR2 is ANQGSEA. Three rounds of nested PCR, following a modified ARM-PCR protocol, produced the TCRbeta library. One entry per CDR3 protein results from TCRdb running MiXCR on the multiplex PCR reads. The sample yields approximately 100,000 distinct CDR3 sequences, 65% seen once. The source material was distant non-tumor lung tissue. The source of this sequence is a man aged 30 to 45 with non-small cell lung cancer. The J gene is TRBJ1-2, the V gene TRBV29-1; D gene ambiguous. The CDR3 region has the DNA TGCAGTGCCGAAGCAGCTAACTATGGCTACACCTTC. It yields the protein CSAEAANYGYTF. The whole variable domain, filled in from reference TRBV29-1 and TRBJ1-2, reads SAVISQKPSRDICQRGTSLTIQCQVDSQVTMMFWYRQQPGQSLTLIATANQGSEATYESGFVIDKFPISRPNLTFSTLTVSNMSPEDSSIYLCSAEAANYGYTFGSGTRLTVV.